The T cell receptor beta chain under discussion was sequenced for a study of blood T cell repertoires in COVID-19. Produced via immunoSEQ multiplex PCR; TCRdb's table is partial and in-frame only. This sample has tens of thousands of clones, with about nine tenths found just once. The length of the CDR3 is 15 residues. Germline CDR1 KGHSH, CDR2 LQKENI. Unmatched junction bases numbered 4, after V lost 6 bases and J lost 2 bases. The specimen was peripheral blood. The chain is built from TRBV18 and TRBJ2-6, with 7 bases that match TRBD1. The source of this sequence is a man aged 45-65 years with COVID-19, enrolled during active disease. CDR3 region: CASSRQGPGANVLTF. CDR3 in DNA: TGTGCCAGCTCTCGACAGGGCCCTGGGGCCAACGTCCTGACTTTC.